The 8 T cell receptor beta chains listed next were all sequenced from one sample in a study of regulatory T cells in long-lasting Graves disease. Described time point: persistent/refractory GD, antithyroid drugs over 5 years with positive TRAb. Researchers made the TCR library from RNA that was extracted from PBMCs. With iRepertoire HTBI primers and Arm-PCR of CDR3 regions, TCR beta libraries were built. TCRdb itself ran the multiplex PCR reads through MiXCR, one entry per CDR3 protein. The sample has about 430,000 distinct CDR3 sequences, roughly a fifth seen once; the top ten hold around an eighth. Sequenced here: peripheral blood mononuclear cells (PBMCs), sampled when the disease was refractory, from a patient treated with antithyroid drugs. These receptors all stem from a female donor with Graves disease.

About this clonotype itself: A much larger clonotype is one base distant, so this may be a read error. This chain joins TRBV7-9 and TRBJ2-5; D is perhaps TRBD1 or TRBD2 (6 bases each). Germline V gives CDR1 SEHNR, CDR2 FQNEAQ (reference sequence). The CDR3 totals 15 residues. CDR3 coding DNA: TGTGCCAGCAGCCCGGGGGACACTCCGCAAGAGGCCCAGTACTTC. Translation: CASSPGDTPQEAQYF.

This clonotype was counted many times. The chain uses TRBV24-1 and TRBJ2-2, with D uncertain. The CDR3 is 15 residues long. Trimming left V 7 bases short and J 2 bases short, with 13 bases between. Germline lookup yields CDR1 KGHDR and CDR2 SFDVKD. DNA of the CDR3: TGTGCCACCAGCCAAGACGGACGAAACACCGGGGAGCTGTTTTTT. It encodes CATSQDGRNTGELFF.

This clonotype appeared a few times. The chain employs TRBV4-1 and TRBJ2-7, with D perhaps matching TRBD1 (6 bases). The CDR3 loop spans 14 amino acids. Germline V gives CDR1 MGHRA, CDR2 YSYEKL. Trimming took 1 base from V and 3 from J, leaving 10 bases between them. The DNA of the CDR3 is TGCGCCAGCAGCCAAGGGGTACAGGGCTACGAGCAGTACTTC. It codes for CASSQGVQGYEQYF.

Regarding this clonotype: This sequence may be a read error, since a much larger clone differs from it by one base. The chain couples TRBV12-3 or TRBV12-4 to TRBJ2-7; D call uncertain. The CDR3 consists of 15 residues. For the CDR3, the DNA is TGTGCCAGCAGTTTACGGGCAGACGGACCCTACGGGCAGTACTTC. It specifies CASSLRADGPYGQYF.

The V and J genes are TRBV29-1 and TRBJ2-1; D is perhaps TRBD1 (6 bases). This CDR3 comprises 16 residues. The germline V gene has CDR1 SQVTM and CDR2 ANQGSEA. The V end lost 3 bases, the J end lost 0 bases, and 15 bases lay between the germline ends. The CDR3 here is CSVDRTGQSSYNEQFF. The CDR3 DNA reads as TGCAGCGTTGACCGAACAGGGCAAAGCTCCTACAATGAGCAGTTCTTC.

This clonotype has at least ten counts. This rearrangement joins TRBV2 to TRBJ1-2, with D unclear. The CDR3 has 12 residues. Trimming removed 8 bases from V and 8 bases from J, with 15 bases in between. The germline V gene has CDR1 SNHLY and CDR2 FYNNEI. The CDR3 coding sequence is TGTGCCAGCCAAGGGATGGGATTCGGCTACACCTTC. Its protein product is CASQGMGFGYTF.

This clonotype has at least ten counts. The CDR3: CASSITSPGRDAKSYEQYF. The DNA for the CDR3 is TGTGCCAGTAGTATAACCTCCCCGGGTAGGGACGCCAAAAGCTACGAGCAGTACTTC. The V call is TRBV19, the J call TRBJ2-7; D assignment may be TRBD1 or TRBD2 (5 bases each). The germline V gene has CDR1 LNHDA and CDR2 SQIVND (reference sequence). The CDR3 has 19 amino acids. V dropped 2 bases and J dropped 3 bases, with 26 bases sitting between them.

The table lists this clonotype with a few counts. The gene calls are TRBV6-1 and TRBJ2-7; 11 nucleotides agree with TRBD1. Germline V gene data show CDR1 as MNHNS and CDR2 as SASEGT. The junction had 13 bases not matched to a gene; V was cut back by 5 bases and J by 1 base. The CDR3 sequence is 18 residues long. The DNA for the CDR3 is TGTGCCAGCAGTCGACCCAAATCCGGGACAGGGGGATCCTACGAGCAGTACTTC. This gives the protein CASSRPKSGTGGSYEQYF.